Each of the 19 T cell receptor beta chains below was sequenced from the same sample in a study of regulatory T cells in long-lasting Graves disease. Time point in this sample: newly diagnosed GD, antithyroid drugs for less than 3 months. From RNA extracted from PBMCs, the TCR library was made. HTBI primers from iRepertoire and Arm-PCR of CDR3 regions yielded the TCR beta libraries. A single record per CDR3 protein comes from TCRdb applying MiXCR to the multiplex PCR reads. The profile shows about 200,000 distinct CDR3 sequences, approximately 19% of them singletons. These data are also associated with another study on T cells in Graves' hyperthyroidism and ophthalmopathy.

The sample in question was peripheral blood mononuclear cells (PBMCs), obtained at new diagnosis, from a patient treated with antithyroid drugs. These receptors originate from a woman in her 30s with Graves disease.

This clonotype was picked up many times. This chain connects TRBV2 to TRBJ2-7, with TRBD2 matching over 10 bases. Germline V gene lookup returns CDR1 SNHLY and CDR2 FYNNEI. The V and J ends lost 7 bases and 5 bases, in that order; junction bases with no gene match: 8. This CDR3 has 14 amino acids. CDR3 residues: CASTRATSGNEQYF. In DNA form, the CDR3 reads TGTGCCAGCACGAGAGCTACTAGCGGGAACGAGCAGTACTTC.

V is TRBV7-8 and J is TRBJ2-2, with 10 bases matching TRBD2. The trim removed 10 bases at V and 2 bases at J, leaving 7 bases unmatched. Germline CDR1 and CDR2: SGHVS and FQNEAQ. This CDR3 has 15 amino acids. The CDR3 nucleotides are TGTGCCATCCAGACTAGCGGGTTTAACACCGGGGAGCTGTTTTTT. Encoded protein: CAIQTSGFNTGELFF. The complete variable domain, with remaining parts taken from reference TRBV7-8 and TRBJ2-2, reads GAGVSQSPRYKVAKRGQDVALRCDPISGHVSLFWYQQALGQGPEFLTYFQNEAQLDKSGLPSDRFFAERPEGSVSTLKIQRTQQEDSAVYLCAIQTSGFNTGELFFGEGSRLTVL.

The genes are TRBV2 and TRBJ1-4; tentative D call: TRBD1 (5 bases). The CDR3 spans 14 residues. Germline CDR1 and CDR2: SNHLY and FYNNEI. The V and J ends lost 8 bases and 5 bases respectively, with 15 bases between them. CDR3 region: CASGPGRLNEKLFF. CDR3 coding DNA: TGTGCCAGCGGACCGGGACGCCTCAATGAAAAACTGTTTTTT.

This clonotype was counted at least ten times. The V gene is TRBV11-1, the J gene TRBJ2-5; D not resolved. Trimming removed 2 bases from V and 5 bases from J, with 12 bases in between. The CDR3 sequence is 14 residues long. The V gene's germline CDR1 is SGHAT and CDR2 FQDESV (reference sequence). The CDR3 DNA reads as TGTGCCAGCAGCTTAACGAGAACTACGGAGACCCAGTACTTC. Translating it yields CASSLTRTTETQYF. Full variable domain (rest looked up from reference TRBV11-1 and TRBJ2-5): EAEVAQSPRYKITEKSQAVAFWCDPISGHATLYWYRQILGQGPELLVQFQDESVVDDSQLPKDRFSAERLKGVDSTLKIQPAELGDSAMYLCASSLTRTTETQYFGPGTRLLVL.

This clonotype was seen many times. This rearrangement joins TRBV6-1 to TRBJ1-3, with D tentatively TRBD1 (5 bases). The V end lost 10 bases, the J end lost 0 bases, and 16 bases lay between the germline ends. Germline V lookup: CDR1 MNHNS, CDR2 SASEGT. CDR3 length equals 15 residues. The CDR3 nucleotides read TGTGCCATCTCGACAGACTTTAGCTCTGGAAACACCATATATTTT. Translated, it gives CAISTDFSSGNTIYF.

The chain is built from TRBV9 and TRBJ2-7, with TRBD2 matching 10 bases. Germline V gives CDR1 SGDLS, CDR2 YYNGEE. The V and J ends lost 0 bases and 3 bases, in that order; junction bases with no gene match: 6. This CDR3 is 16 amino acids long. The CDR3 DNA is TGTGCCAGCAGCGTAGGGGCAGTAGCGGGAGGCTACGAGCAGTACTTC. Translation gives CASSVGAVAGGYEQYF.

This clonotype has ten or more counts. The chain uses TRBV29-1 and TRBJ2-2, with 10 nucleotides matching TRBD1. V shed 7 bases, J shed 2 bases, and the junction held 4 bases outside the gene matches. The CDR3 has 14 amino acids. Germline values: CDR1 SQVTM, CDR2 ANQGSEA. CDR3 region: CSGRTGGNTGELFF. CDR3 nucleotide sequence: TGCAGCGGGAGGACAGGGGGTAACACCGGGGAGCTGTTTTTT.

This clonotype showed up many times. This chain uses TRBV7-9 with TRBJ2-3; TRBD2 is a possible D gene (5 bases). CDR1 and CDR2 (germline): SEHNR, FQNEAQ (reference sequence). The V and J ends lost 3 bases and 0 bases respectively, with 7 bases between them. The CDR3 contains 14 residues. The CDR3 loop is CASSFRTSTDTQYF. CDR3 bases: TGTGCCAGCAGCTTCAGGACTAGCACAGATACGCAGTATTTT.

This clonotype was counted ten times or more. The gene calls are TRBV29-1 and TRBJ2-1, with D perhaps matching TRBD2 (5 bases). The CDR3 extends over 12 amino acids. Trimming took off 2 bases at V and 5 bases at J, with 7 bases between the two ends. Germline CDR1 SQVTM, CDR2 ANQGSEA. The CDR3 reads CSVEHGDNEQFF. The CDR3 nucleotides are TGCAGCGTTGAACACGGGGACAATGAGCAGTTCTTC.

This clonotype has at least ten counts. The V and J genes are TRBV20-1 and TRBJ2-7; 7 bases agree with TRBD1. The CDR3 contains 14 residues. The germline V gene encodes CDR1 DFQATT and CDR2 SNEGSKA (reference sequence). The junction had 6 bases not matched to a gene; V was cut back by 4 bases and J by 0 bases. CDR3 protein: CSAIRQGYSYEQYF. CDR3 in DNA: TGCAGTGCTATAAGACAGGGTTACTCCTACGAGCAGTACTTC.

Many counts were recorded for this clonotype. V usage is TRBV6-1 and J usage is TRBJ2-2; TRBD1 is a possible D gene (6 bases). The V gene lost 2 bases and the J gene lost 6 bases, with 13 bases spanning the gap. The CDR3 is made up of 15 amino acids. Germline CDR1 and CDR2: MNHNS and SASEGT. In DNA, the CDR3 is TGTGCCAGCAGTGAAATGTCAGGGGTTGCCGGGGAGCTGTTTTTT. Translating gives CASSEMSGVAGELFF.

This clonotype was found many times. The CDR3 loop reads CATSEGQGRETQYF. The CDR3 DNA sequence: TGTGCCACCAGTGAGGGACAGGGGCGAGAGACCCAGTACTTC. This chain uses TRBV24-1 with TRBJ2-5, with TRBD1 matching over 10 bases. Trimming at V came to 4 bases and at J to 4 bases, leaving 2 bases not matched to a gene. CDR3 length: 14 amino acids. Looked up from germline, CDR1 is KGHDR and CDR2 is SFDVKD.

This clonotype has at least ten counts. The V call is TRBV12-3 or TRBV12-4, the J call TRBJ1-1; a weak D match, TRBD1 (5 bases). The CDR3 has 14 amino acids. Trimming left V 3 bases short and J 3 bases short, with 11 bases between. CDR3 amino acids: CASSLSRQHTEAFF. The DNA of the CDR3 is TGTGCCAGCAGTTTGAGTAGACAGCACACTGAAGCTTTCTTT.

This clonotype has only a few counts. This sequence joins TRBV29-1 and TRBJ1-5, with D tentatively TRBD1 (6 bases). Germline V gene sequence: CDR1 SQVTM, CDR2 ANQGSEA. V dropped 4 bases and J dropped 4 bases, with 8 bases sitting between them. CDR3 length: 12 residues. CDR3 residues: CSVGTANQPQHF. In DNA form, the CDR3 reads TGCAGCGTTGGGACAGCGAATCAGCCCCAGCATTTT.

CDR3 residues: CSAIRGTDTQYF. The CDR3 DNA follows: TGCAGTGCTATCAGGGGCACAGATACGCAGTATTTT. The V and J genes are TRBV20-1 and TRBJ2-3, with D possibly matching TRBD1 (5 bases). Deletions cut 4 bases from V and 1 base from J, with 6 bases between. CDR3 length equals 12 residues. Per germline, CDR1 DFQATT and CDR2 SNEGSKA (reference sequence).

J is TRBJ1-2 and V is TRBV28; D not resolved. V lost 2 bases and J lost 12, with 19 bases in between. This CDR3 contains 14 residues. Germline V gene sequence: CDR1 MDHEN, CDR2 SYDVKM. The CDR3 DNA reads TGTGCCAGCAGTTTAGGCAGCAACTCCTATTGCCACACCTTC. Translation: CASSLGSNSYCHTF.

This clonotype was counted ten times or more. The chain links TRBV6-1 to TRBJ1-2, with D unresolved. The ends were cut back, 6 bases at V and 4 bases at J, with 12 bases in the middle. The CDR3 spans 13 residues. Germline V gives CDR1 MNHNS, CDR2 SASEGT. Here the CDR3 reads CASRRPGSYGYTF. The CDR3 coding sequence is TGTGCCAGCAGGAGACCGGGATCCTATGGCTACACCTTC.

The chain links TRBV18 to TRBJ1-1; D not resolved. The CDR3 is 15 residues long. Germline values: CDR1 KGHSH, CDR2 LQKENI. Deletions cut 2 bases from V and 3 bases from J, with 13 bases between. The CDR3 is CASSPNQQAHTEAFF. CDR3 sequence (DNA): TGTGCCAGCTCACCAAATCAGCAGGCTCACACTGAAGCTTTCTTT.

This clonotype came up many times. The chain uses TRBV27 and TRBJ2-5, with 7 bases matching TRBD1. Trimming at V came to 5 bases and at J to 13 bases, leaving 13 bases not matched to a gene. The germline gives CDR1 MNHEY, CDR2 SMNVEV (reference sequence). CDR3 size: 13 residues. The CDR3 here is CASSPNQGQYWYF. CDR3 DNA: TGTGCCAGCAGTCCGAACCAGGGACAGTACTGGTACTTC.